A single sample gave rise to the 10 T cell receptor beta chains below, sequenced in a study of graft-versus-host responses after intestinal transplantation. Sequenced by immunoSEQ multiplex PCR; TCRdb stores in-frame clones only, minus some. The sample holds about 40,000 clones; more than 80% are singletons and the top ten take about 2.1%. Sequenced material: PBMCs, taken about 330 days after intestinal transplant. The receptors derive from a human patient who received an intestinal transplant, so some T cells may come from the graft donor.

The chain combines TRBV6-1 with TRBJ2-3; D ambiguous. Germline V gene data show CDR1 as MNHNS and CDR2 as SASEGT. CDR3 length: 15 amino acids. Deletions cut 1 base from V and 0 bases from J, with 8 bases between. As DNA, the CDR3 is TGTGCCAGCAGTGAAGTGGGGTGGAGCACAGATACGCAGTATTTT. Protein product: CASSEVGWSTDTQYF.

This chain connects TRBV28 to TRBJ1-5; D not resolved. This CDR3 has 15 amino acids. V lost 2 bases and J lost 4, with 12 bases in between. The germline gives CDR1 MDHEN, CDR2 SYDVKM. This CDR3 reads CASSLPRYGNQPQHF. Written as DNA, the CDR3 is TGTGCCAGCAGTTTACCCAGATACGGTAATCAGCCCCAGCATTTT.

The rearrangement links TRBV9 to TRBJ2-2; TRBD2 matches at 8 bases. Losses at the gene ends were 3 bases for V and 4 bases for J; bases not matched to a gene: 8. Germline V CDR1 and CDR2: SGDLS, YYNGEE. The CDR3 runs to 16 residues. The CDR3 is CASSARAGEGTGELFF. In nucleotides, the CDR3 is TGTGCCAGCAGCGCCCGAGCGGGAGAGGGCACCGGGGAGCTGTTTTTT.

Written as DNA, the CDR3 is TGTGCCAGCAGCTTAGTATCGGAGTCTGAAGCTTTCTTT. Translation: CASSLVSESEAFF. The chain carries TRBV7-3 and TRBJ1-1; D not resolved. Germline V gene sequence: CDR1 SGHTA, CDR2 FQGTGA. This CDR3 contains 13 residues. Trimming pared 2 bases from V and 6 bases from J, leaving 10 bases between.

This chain connects TRBV5-1 to TRBJ1-2; the D is unclear. V gave up 0 bases and J gave up 4 bases, with 10 bases separating them. The CDR3 contains 14 residues. In germline, CDR1 is SGHRS, CDR2 YFSETQ. The CDR3 spells CASSLGKAGYGYTF. CDR3 bases: TGCGCCAGCAGCTTGGGGAAGGCAGGCTATGGCTACACCTTC.

This chain joins TRBV5-1 and TRBJ2-4; TRBD1 matches at 10 bases. The CDR3 totals 14 residues. The ends lost 4 bases at V and 8 bases at J; junction bases unmatched: 6. Germline-derived CDR1 and CDR2 are SGHRS and YFSETQ. This CDR3 reads CASSETGGEDIQYF. CDR3 coding DNA: TGCGCCAGCAGCGAGACAGGGGGCGAGGACATTCAGTACTTC.

This chain joins TRBV28 and TRBJ2-7; 9 nucleotides match TRBD1. Germline trimming cut 6 bases from V and 4 bases from J; bases unmatched to any gene: 4. Germline V gene lookup returns CDR1 MDHEN and CDR2 SYDVKM. The CDR3 runs to 13 residues. CDR3 in amino acids: CASRRTGAYEQYF. The CDR3 coding sequence is TGTGCCAGCAGGCGGACAGGGGCGTACGAGCAGTACTTC. The full variable domain, rest sourced from reference TRBV28 and TRBJ2-7, is DVKVTQSSRYLVKRTGEKVFLECVQDMDHENMFWYRQDPGLGLRLIYFSYDVKMKEKGDIPEGYSVSREKKERFSLILESASTNQTSMYLCASRRTGAYEQYFGPGTRLTVT.

The CDR3 sequence: CASSEPPRGGSSTGELFF. The CDR3 DNA reads TGTGCCAGCAGTGAACCCCCGCGGGGGGGGAGTAGCACCGGGGAGCTGTTTTTT. This chain connects TRBV25-1 to TRBJ2-2, with 9 bases that match TRBD2. Germline loops: CDR1 MGHDK, CDR2 SYGVNS. V lost 2 bases, J lost 4 bases, and 11 bases stayed unmatched. There are 18 residues in the CDR3.

The chain links TRBV7-3 to TRBJ2-7; 8 bases map to TRBD1. The V gene's germline CDR1 is SGHTA and CDR2 FQGTGA. V gave up 2 bases and J gave up 6 bases; unmatched junction bases: 6. The CDR3 spans 14 residues. CDR3 protein: CASSLAGGGSEQYF. The CDR3 nucleotides read TGTGCCAGCAGCTTAGCAGGGGGCGGGTCCGAGCAGTACTTC.

This CDR3 reads CASSERTGTNEKLFF. Written as DNA, the CDR3 is TGTGCCAGCAGCGAGCGGACAGGGACGAATGAAAAACTGTTTTTT. The chain employs TRBV9 and TRBJ1-4, with 8 bases aligning to TRBD1. CDR3 length equals 15 residues. With 3 bases clipped from V and 5 bases from J, the junction kept 6 bases outside the gene matches. Germline CDR1 is SGDLS and CDR2 is YYNGEE.